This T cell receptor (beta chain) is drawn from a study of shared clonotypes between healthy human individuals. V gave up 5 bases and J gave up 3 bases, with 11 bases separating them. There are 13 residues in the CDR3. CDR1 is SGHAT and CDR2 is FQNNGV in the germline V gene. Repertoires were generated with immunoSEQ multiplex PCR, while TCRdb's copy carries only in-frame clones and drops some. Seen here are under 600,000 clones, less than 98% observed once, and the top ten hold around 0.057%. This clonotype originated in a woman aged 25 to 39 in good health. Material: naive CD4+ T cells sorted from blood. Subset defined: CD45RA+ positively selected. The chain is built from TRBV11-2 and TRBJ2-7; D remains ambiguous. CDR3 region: CASSKVSSYEQYF. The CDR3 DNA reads TGTGCCAGCAGCAAAGTATCCAGCTACGAGCAGTACTTC.